The 26 T cell receptor beta chains listed next were all sequenced from one sample in a study of early T cells in non-severe SARS-CoV-2 infection. Each CDR3 protein is one row after TCRdb ran MiXCR on the 5' RACE reads. The sample has about 60,000 distinct CDR3 sequences, 20% to 25% seen once. The specimen was whole blood, collected at baseline. All receptors derive from an adult who was a healthcare worker with PCR-confirmed SARS-CoV-2 infection or an uninfected control (not recorded which).

This clonotype has only a few counts. The chain has TRBV9 and TRBJ2-5; 7 nucleotides agree with TRBD1. With 0 bases clipped from V and 3 bases from J, the junction kept 5 bases outside the gene matches. The germline gives CDR1 SGDLS, CDR2 YYNGEE. This CDR3 spans 15 amino acids. The CDR3 DNA sequence: TGTGCCAGCAGCGTAGGAGGGGGCACTAAAGAGACCCAGTACTTC. Translation: CASSVGGGTKETQYF. Complete variable domain (other parts from reference TRBV9 and TRBJ2-5): DSGVTQTPKHLITATGQRVTLRCSPRSGDLSVYWYQQSLDQGLQFLIQYYNGEERAKGNILERFSAQQFPDLHSELNLSSLELGDSALYFCASSVGGGTKETQYFGPGTRLLVL.

The genes are TRBV4-1 and TRBJ1-1; D call uncertain. Germline V CDR1 and CDR2: MGHRA, YSYEKL. This CDR3 comprises 16 residues. Trimming left V 0 bases short and J 4 bases short, with 15 bases between. The CDR3 DNA sequence: TGCGCCAGCAGCCAAGAAAAGCGGATTGAGGGCACTGAAGCTTTCTTT. As protein: CASSQEKRIEGTEAFF.

In this sample, this clonotype turned up a few times. The gene calls are TRBV11-2 and TRBJ1-1, with 8 positions matching TRBD1. The V and J ends lost 0 bases and 8 bases, in that order; junction bases with no gene match: 2. CDR1 and CDR2 (germline): SGHAT, FQNNGV. The CDR3 runs to 13 residues. CDR3 bases: TGTGCCAGCAGCTTAGAGCGGACAGGGGAAGCTTTCTTT. It specifies CASSLERTGEAFF.

This clonotype was detected ten times or more. The genes are TRBV12-3 or TRBV12-4 and TRBJ1-4, with 7 bases fitting TRBD1. Unmatched junction bases numbered 9, after V lost 7 bases and J lost 7 bases. The CDR3 loop spans 14 amino acids. CDR3 bases: TGTGCCAGCACACAGGGGATAAGCGGTGAAAAACTGTTTTTT. Translated: CASTQGISGEKLFF.

This chain connects TRBV5-1 to TRBJ2-5, with D uncertain. CDR3 size: 13 residues. The ends were cut back, 3 bases at V and 8 bases at J, with 14 bases in the middle. Germline V lookup: CDR1 SGHRS, CDR2 YFSETQ. CDR3 in DNA: TGCGCCAGCAGCTCCAACTCAGATCGAACCCAGTACTTC. Translated: CASSSNSDRTQYF. The complete variable domain, with remaining parts taken from reference TRBV5-1 and TRBJ2-5, reads KAGVTQTPRYLIKTRGQQVTLSCSPISGHRSVSWYQQTPGQGLQFLFEYFSETQRNKGNFPGRFSGRQFSNSRSEMNVSTLELGDSALYLCASSSNSDRTQYFGPGTRLLVL.

The table lists this clonotype with a few counts. This chain joins TRBV4-1 and TRBJ2-3; D remains ambiguous. Germline CDR1 and CDR2: MGHRA and YSYEKL. Trimming stripped 4 bases from V and 4 bases from J, with 12 bases between. CDR3 length equals 14 residues. The CDR3 DNA is TGCGCCAGCAGCCCTAAGGAAGGTGCAGATACGCAGTATTTT. Its protein product is CASSPKEGADTQYF.

J is TRBJ1-6 and V is TRBV5-6, with TRBD1 matching over 7 bases. Germline V gene data show CDR1 as SGHDT and CDR2 as YYEEEE. The length of the CDR3 is 15 residues. After removal of 3 bases from V and 2 bases from J, the junction contained 2 bases not matched to a gene. CDR3 in DNA: TGTGCCAGCAGCTCTGGGACAGCCTATAATTCACCCCTCCACTTT. It specifies CASSSGTAYNSPLHF.

The rearrangement links TRBV5-1 to TRBJ2-5; D might be TRBD1 or TRBD2, each matching 5 bases. Germline V gene lookup returns CDR1 SGHRS and CDR2 YFSETQ. With 3 bases removed from V and 3 bases from J, the gap between germline ends came to 15 bases. CDR3 length: 15 residues. CDR3: CASSYSRDGKETQYF. The CDR3 nucleotides are TGCGCCAGCAGCTACAGCCGGGACGGAAAAGAGACCCAGTACTTC. Complete variable domain (other parts from reference TRBV5-1 and TRBJ2-5): KAGVTQTPRYLIKTRGQQVTLSCSPISGHRSVSWYQQTPGQGLQFLFEYFSETQRNKGNFPGRFSGRQFSNSRSEMNVSTLELGDSALYLCASSYSRDGKETQYFGPGTRLLVL.

This chain uses TRBV6-5 with TRBJ2-4, with a weak D call TRBD2 (6 bases). Germline V CDR1 and CDR2: MNHEY, SVGAGI. Trimming shortened V by 6 bases and J by 0 bases, and 24 bases separated the two germline ends. This CDR3 region has 19 residues. The CDR3, as DNA: TGTGCCAGCAGACCCTCAGGACACCGGAGGGATTTAGCCAAAAACATTCAGTACTTC. Its translation is CASRPSGHRRDLAKNIQYF.

This clonotype was counted between two and nine times. The chain uses TRBV20-1 and TRBJ1-1; D is perhaps TRBD1 (5 bases). The CDR3 consists of 13 residues. Per germline, CDR1 DFQATT and CDR2 SNEGSKA (reference sequence). Trimming removed 3 bases at V and 5 bases at J, with 13 bases between. CDR3 bases: TGCAGTGCTAGTAACACGCGGGGGACTGAAGCTTTCTTT. Its protein product is CSASNTRGTEAFF.

V usage is TRBV7-9 and J usage is TRBJ2-3; D not certain. Trimming shortened V by 6 bases and J by 0 bases, and 10 bases separated the two germline ends. CDR1 is SEHNR, CDR2 FQNEAQ, per germline (reference sequence). The CDR3 sequence is 14 residues long. In DNA, the CDR3 is TGTGCCAGCAGGATTTCCTCCAGCACAGATACGCAGTATTTT. Amino acids: CASRISSSTDTQYF.

The chain joins TRBV11-2 to TRBJ2-1; tentative D call: TRBD2 (6 bases). The CDR3 covers 16 residues. The ends were cut back, 2 bases at V and 8 bases at J, with 19 bases in the middle. Germline V lookup: CDR1 SGHAT, CDR2 FQNNGV. DNA for the CDR3: TGTGCCAGCAGCTTACCCTTCCCGGGACTCGGGTATGAGCAGTTCTTC. Its translation is CASSLPFPGLGYEQFF.

There are a few counts of this clonotype. The rearrangement joins TRBV12-3 or TRBV12-4 to TRBJ1-3; no clear D gene. The CDR3 runs 13 residues. The V end lost 1 base, the J end lost 7 bases, and 8 bases lay between the germline ends. The CDR3 bases are TGTGCCAGCAGTTTAGAAGGGTGGAACACCATATATTTT. Protein sequence: CASSLEGWNTIYF.

There are many counts of this clonotype. The rearrangement joins TRBV7-9 to TRBJ2-3; the D gene is possibly TRBD1 (5 bases). The V end lost 1 base, the J end lost 7 bases, and 9 bases lay between the germline ends. The germline V gene encodes CDR1 SEHNR and CDR2 FQNEAQ (reference sequence). This CDR3 has 13 residues. The CDR3 DNA is TGTGCCAGCAGCTTAGGGGGCCGGTATACGCAGTATTTT. Translating it yields CASSLGGRYTQYF.

CDR3 sequence reads: CSVGVSSYEQYF. CDR3 nucleotide sequence: TGCAGCGTGGGGGTAAGCTCCTACGAGCAGTACTTC. The rearrangement uses TRBV29-1 and TRBJ2-7; D is possibly TRBD1 or TRBD2 (5 bases each). Germline V lookup: CDR1 SQVTM, CDR2 ANQGSEA. This CDR3 is built from 12 residues. Trimming cost V 6 bases and J 0 bases, with 9 bases left between them.

The rearrangement joins TRBV6-1 to TRBJ2-3; 8 positions match TRBD2. Germline loops: CDR1 MNHNS, CDR2 SASEGT. The CDR3 extends over 17 amino acids. The trim removed 10 bases at V and 5 bases at J, leaving 20 bases unmatched. The CDR3 spells CATQPRRASGLRDTQYF. In nucleotides, the CDR3 is TGTGCCACTCAACCCCGGAGGGCTAGCGGGCTGCGAGATACGCAGTATTTT.

The V and J genes are TRBV6-6 and TRBJ1-6, with 9 nucleotides matching TRBD1. Unmatched junction bases numbered 4, after V lost 0 bases and J lost 4 bases. The CDR3 is made up of 17 amino acids. From germline, CDR1 is MNHNY and CDR2 SVGAGI (reference sequence). The CDR3 DNA sequence: TGTGCCAGCAGTTACTCCCCGGGACAGGGATATAATTCACCCCTCCACTTT. Translation: CASSYSPGQGYNSPLHF.

This clonotype showed up just a few times. The chain has TRBV14 and TRBJ1-1; D perhaps matches TRBD1 (6 bases). The CDR3 is 16 amino acids. Germline CDR1 SGHDN, CDR2 FVKESK. Trimming shortened V by 4 bases and J by 2 bases, and 17 bases separated the two germline ends. The CDR3 reads CASSPKPGQLNTEAFF. CDR3 nucleotide sequence: TGTGCCAGCAGCCCTAAACCGGGACAACTAAACACTGAAGCTTTCTTT.

This clonotype was counted only a few times. The V gene is TRBV20-1, the J gene TRBJ1-6; no definite D call. Germline CDR1 and CDR2: DFQATT and SNEGSKA (reference sequence). The V end was cut by 6 bases, the J end by 10 bases, with 19 bases between. This CDR3 comprises 14 residues. The CDR3 reads CSATYRRAESPLHF. The CDR3 DNA follows: TGCAGTGCCACCTATAGACGGGCCGAATCACCCCTCCACTTT.

This clonotype appeared many times. This chain uses TRBV10-2 with TRBJ2-3; 8 bases match TRBD2. This CDR3 has 17 amino acids. V was clipped by 1 base and J by 2 bases; unmatched bases: 8. From germline, CDR1 is WSHSY and CDR2 SAAADI. The CDR3 sequence: CASSEFKRGLATDTQYF. Here the CDR3 DNA reads TGCGCCAGCAGTGAGTTTAAGCGGGGGCTTGCCACAGATACGCAGTATTTT.

This clonotype was detected a few times. The genes are TRBV11-2 and TRBJ1-1; no definite D call. The germline V and J ends were trimmed by 1 base and 3 bases, with 12 bases remaining between them. This CDR3 has 15 residues. CDR1 and CDR2 from the germline V gene are SGHAT and FQNNGV. CDR3 amino acids: CASSLVARTDTEAFF. CDR3 coding DNA: TGTGCCAGCAGCTTAGTGGCGAGGACGGACACTGAAGCTTTCTTT.

This clonotype occurred a few times. The gene calls are TRBV6-2 or TRBV6-3 and TRBJ2-7; TRBD2 matches at 11 bases. The CDR3 sequence is 17 residues long. Trimming removed 0 bases from V and 0 bases from J; junction bases left unmatched: 4. From germline, CDR1 is MNHEY and CDR2 SVGEGT. CDR3 protein: CASSYSSSGGFSYEQYF. As DNA, the CDR3 is TGTGCCAGCAGTTACTCCTCTAGCGGGGGGTTCTCCTACGAGCAGTACTTC.

This clonotype was seen only a few times. V is TRBV12-3 or TRBV12-4 and J is TRBJ1-6, with D perhaps matching TRBD1 (5 bases). This CDR3 contains 13 residues. The ends were cut back, 9 bases at V and 4 bases at J, with 10 bases in the middle. The CDR3 loop is CASLGGYNSPLHF. The CDR3 DNA follows: TGTGCCAGTTTGGGGGGGTATAATTCACCCCTCCACTTT.

This clonotype was seen only a few times. This chain joins TRBV30 and TRBJ2-1; 8 bases line up with TRBD1. V lost 1 base to trimming and J lost 13 bases; unmatched junction nucleotides: 3. CDR1 GTSNPN and CDR2 SVGIG come from the germline V gene (reference sequence). This CDR3 spans 11 amino acids. CDR3 sequence: CAWSGDRGQFF. The CDR3 region has the DNA TGTGCCTGGAGTGGTGACAGGGGTCAGTTCTTC. The full variable domain, in which reference TRBV30 and TRBJ2-1 provide the parts outside the CDR3, is SQTIHQWPATLVQPVGSPLSLECTVEGTSNPNLYWYRQAAGRGLQLLFYSVGIGQISSEVPQNLSASRPQDRQFILSSKKLLLSDSGFYLCAWSGDRGQFFGPGTRLTVL.

The chain links TRBV12-3 or TRBV12-4 to TRBJ2-4; 8 bases fit TRBD2. The CDR3 has 16 residues. V shed 1 base and J 7 bases; nucleotides not matched to a gene: 9. The CDR3 bases are TGTGCCAGCAGTTTAGAAGGGCTAGCGGGTTGGAACATTCAGTACTTC. The encoded protein is CASSLEGLAGWNIQYF.

V gene TRBV27 combines with J gene TRBJ2-3; possibly TRBD1 or TRBD2 for D (5 bases each). This CDR3 comprises 14 residues. Germline CDR1 reads MNHEY; CDR2 reads SMNVEV (reference sequence). With 3 bases removed from V and 3 bases from J, the gap between germline ends came to 10 bases. CDR3 region: CASSFRDLTDTQYF. The CDR3 DNA sequence: TGTGCCAGCAGTTTCAGGGACCTTACAGATACGCAGTATTTT.